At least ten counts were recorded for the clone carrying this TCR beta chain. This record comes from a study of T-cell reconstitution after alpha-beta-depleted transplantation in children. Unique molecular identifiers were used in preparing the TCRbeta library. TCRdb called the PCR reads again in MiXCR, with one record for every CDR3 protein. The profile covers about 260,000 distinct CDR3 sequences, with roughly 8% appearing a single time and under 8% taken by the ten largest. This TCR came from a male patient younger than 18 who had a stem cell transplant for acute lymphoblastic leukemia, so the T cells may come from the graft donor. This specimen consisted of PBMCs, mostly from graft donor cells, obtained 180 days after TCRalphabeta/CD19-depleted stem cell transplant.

DNA of the CDR3: TGCGCCAGCAGCCCCTGGACAGGGGCATCCTACGAGCAGTACTTC. Translating gives CASSPWTGASYEQYF. The gene calls are TRBV5-1 and TRBJ2-7; 9 positions agree with TRBD1. V lost 4 bases to trimming and J lost 1 base; unmatched junction nucleotides: 6. Per the germline V gene, CDR1 is SGHRS and CDR2 is YFSETQ. The CDR3 totals 15 residues.